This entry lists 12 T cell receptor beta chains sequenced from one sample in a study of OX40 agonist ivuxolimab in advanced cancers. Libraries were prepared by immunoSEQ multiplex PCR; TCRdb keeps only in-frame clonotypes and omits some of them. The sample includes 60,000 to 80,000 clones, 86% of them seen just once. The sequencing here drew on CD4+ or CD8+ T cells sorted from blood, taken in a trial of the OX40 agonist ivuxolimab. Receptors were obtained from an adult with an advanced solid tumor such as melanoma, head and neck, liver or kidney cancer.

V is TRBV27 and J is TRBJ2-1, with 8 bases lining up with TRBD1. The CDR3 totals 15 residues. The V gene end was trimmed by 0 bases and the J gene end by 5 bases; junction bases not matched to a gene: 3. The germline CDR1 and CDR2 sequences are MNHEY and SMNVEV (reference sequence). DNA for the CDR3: TGTGCCAGCAGTTTATCGGGACAGGCCAACAATGAGCAGTTCTTC. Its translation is CASSLSGQANNEQFF.

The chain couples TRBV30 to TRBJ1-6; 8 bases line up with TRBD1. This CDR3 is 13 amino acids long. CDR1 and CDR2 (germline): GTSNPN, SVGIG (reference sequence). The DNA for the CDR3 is TGTGCTTGTGCCCGGACAGGGCAATCACCCCTCCACTTT. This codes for CACARTGQSPLHF.

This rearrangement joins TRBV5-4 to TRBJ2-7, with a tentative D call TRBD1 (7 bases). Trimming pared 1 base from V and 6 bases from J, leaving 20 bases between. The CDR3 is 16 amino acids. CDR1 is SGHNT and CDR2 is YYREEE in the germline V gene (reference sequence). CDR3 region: CASSLSPRAQGGEQYF. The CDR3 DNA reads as TGTGCCAGCAGCTTGAGTCCCCGGGCTCAGGGGGGCGAGCAGTACTTC.

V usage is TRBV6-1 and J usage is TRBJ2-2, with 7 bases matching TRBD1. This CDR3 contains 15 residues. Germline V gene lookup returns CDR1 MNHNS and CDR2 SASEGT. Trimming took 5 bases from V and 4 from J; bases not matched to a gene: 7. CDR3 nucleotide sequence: TGTGCCAGCAGTACCCCGGGACAGTTCACCGGGGAGCTGTTTTTT. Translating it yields CASSTPGQFTGELFF.

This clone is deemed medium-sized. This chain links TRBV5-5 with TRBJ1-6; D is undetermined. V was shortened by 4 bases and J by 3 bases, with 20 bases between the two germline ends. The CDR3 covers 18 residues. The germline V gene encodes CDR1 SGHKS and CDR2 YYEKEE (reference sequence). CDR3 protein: CASSQGPDRALYNSPLHF. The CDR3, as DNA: TGTGCCAGCAGCCAAGGACCTGATAGGGCCCTCTATAATTCACCCCTCCACTTT.

As DNA, the CDR3 is TGTGCCAGCAGCAAACCCAGATATGGCTACACCTTC. Protein: CASSKPRYGYTF. The rearrangement links TRBV21-1 to TRBJ1-2; TRBD1 is the table's D call and was not checked against the DNA. TRBV21-1 corresponds to a pseudogene. The CDR3 contains 12 residues.

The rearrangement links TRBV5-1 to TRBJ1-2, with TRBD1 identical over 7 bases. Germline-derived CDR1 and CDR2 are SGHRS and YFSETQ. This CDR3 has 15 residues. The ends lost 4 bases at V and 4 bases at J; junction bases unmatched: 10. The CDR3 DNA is TGCGCCAGCAGCGTCTCCGGGACAGCCTCCTATGGCTACACCTTC. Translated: CASSVSGTASYGYTF.

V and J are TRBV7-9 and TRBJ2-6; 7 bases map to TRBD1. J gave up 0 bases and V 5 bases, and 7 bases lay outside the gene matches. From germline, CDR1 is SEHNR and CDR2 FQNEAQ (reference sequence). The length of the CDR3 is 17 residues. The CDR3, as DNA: TGTGCCAGCAGCCCCATCGGGACAGTCTCTGGGGCCAACGTCCTGACTTTC. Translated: CASSPIGTVSGANVLTF.

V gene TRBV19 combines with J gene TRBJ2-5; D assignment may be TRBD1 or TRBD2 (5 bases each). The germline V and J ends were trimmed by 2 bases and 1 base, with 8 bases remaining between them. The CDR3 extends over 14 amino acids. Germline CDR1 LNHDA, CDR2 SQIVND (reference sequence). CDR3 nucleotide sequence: TGTGCCAGTAGTATATGGGGGAGCCAAGAGACCCAGTACTTC. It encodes CASSIWGSQETQYF.

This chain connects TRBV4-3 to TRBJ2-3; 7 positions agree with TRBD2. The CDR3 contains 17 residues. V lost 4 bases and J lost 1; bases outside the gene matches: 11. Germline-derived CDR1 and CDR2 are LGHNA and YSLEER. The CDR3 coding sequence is TGCGCCAGCAGCCCCGGTGGCGGGGGTCACCGCACAGATACGCAGTATTTT. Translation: CASSPGGGGHRTDTQYF.

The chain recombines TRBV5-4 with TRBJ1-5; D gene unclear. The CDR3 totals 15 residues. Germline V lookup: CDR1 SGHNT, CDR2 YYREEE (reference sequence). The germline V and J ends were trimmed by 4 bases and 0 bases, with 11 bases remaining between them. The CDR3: CASSNWADSNQPQHF. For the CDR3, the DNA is TGTGCCAGCAGCAACTGGGCGGATAGCAATCAGCCCCAGCATTTT.

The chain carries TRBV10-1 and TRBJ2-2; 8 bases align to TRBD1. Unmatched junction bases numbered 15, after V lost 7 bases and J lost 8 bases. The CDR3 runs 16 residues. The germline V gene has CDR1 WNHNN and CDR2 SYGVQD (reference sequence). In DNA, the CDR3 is TGCGCCAGCAAGGACTCTCCGCAGGGGGCGCATGGGGAGCTGTTTTTT. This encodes CASKDSPQGAHGELFF.